These 32 T cell receptor beta chains were all obtained from the same sample, sequenced in a study of blood T cells in healthy people across ages. A sample-barcoded 5' primer and a J-beta primer mix were used in a second PCR of roughly 7 to 11 cycles. TCRdb redid the calling of the 5' RACE reads with MiXCR, one entry per CDR3 protein. The repertoire has about 640,000 distinct CDR3 sequences, roughly 53% of them found once; the top ten carry 30% to 45%. The sample taken for sequencing was blood. The receptors shown here come from a man between 60 and 70 years old in good health.

The rearrangement links TRBV12-3 or TRBV12-4 to TRBJ2-4; 7 bases are shared with TRBD1. The closer fit of TRBJ2-7 to the DNA end suggests the J call may be wrong. The CDR3 spans 16 residues. The CDR3 DNA follows: TGTGCCAGCAGACATACAGGGGCGGGTGGGAACTACGAGCAGTACTTC. This sequence encodes CASRHTGAGGNYEQYF.

The rearrangement uses TRBV7-8 and TRBJ2-3; D gene uncertain. The CDR3 runs to 16 residues. Trimming pared 2 bases from V and 2 bases from J, leaving 14 bases between. Per the germline V gene, CDR1 is SGHVS and CDR2 is FQNEAQ. The CDR3 bases are TGTGCCAGCAGCTTAACCTGGGGTAGTGTCACAGATACGCAGTATTTT. This translates into CASSLTWGSVTDTQYF.

This clonotype was counted only a few times. The genes are TRBV12-3 or TRBV12-4 and TRBJ1-6; D may be TRBD1 (5 bases). The CDR3 sequence is 16 residues long. V was shortened by 2 bases and J by 9 bases, with 17 bases between the two germline ends. The CDR3 spells CASSLPGRNSGSPLHF. For the CDR3, the DNA is TGTGCCAGCAGTTTACCGGGACGGAACTCAGGTTCACCCCTCCACTTT.

The chain carries TRBV2 and TRBJ1-2; D remains ambiguous. V lost 6 bases to trimming and J lost 2 bases, with 13 bases between them. This CDR3 has 14 amino acids. The germline gives CDR1 SNHLY, CDR2 FYNNEI. Written as DNA, the CDR3 is TGTGCCAGCAGCTTGAACCAAGGAAACTATGGCTACACCTTC. It encodes CASSLNQGNYGYTF. Full variable domain (remainder filled in from reference TRBV2 and TRBJ1-2): EPEVTQTPSHQVTQMGQEVILRCVPISNHLYFYWYRQILGQKVEFLVSFYNNEISEKSEIFDDQFSVERPDGSNFTLKIRSTKLEDSAMYFCASSLNQGNYGYTFGSGTRLTVV.

The table lists this clonotype with a few counts. Written as DNA, the CDR3 is TGTGCCAGCAGACTAGGGACCAATGAGCAGTTCTTC. Amino acid sequence: CASRLGTNEQFF. This chain uses TRBV3-1 with TRBJ2-1; D is possibly TRBD1 or TRBD2 (5 bases each). Germline assignment: CDR1 LGHDT and CDR2 YNNKEL (reference sequence). The CDR3 sequence is 12 residues long. V lost 6 bases to trimming and J lost 6 bases, with 9 bases between them.

The rearrangement uses TRBV11-2 and TRBJ2-1; the D gene is possibly TRBD2 (5 bases). CDR1 and CDR2 from the germline V gene are SGHAT and FQNNGV. With 1 base removed from V and 1 base from J, the gap between germline ends came to 8 bases. This CDR3 spans 15 amino acids. CDR3 coding DNA: TGTGCCAGCAGCTTAGTCGAGGGTTCCTACAATGAGCAGTTCTTC. Translation: CASSLVEGSYNEQFF.

The chain links TRBV11-2 to TRBJ1-1, with D unresolved. The CDR3 runs 13 residues. V gave up 3 bases and J gave up 5 bases, with 10 bases separating them. Germline V gene sequence: CDR1 SGHAT, CDR2 FQNNGV. The CDR3 nucleotides read TGTGCCAGCAGCTTGTTTACCGGGACTGAAGCTTTCTTT. Encoded protein: CASSLFTGTEAFF.

V and J are TRBV12-3 or TRBV12-4 and TRBJ2-1; 8 bases match TRBD2. The CDR3 sequence is 17 residues long. V was pared by 2 bases and J by 2 bases, with 8 bases of the junction left unmatched. The DNA for the CDR3 is TGTGCCAGCAGTTTAAATACGGGGGGGCCGCCCTACAATGAGCAGTTCTTC. Amino acid sequence: CASSLNTGGPPYNEQFF.

This clonotype was found a few times. The rearrangement uses TRBV25-1 and TRBJ2-4; D may be TRBD1 (6 bases). The assigned J gene may be wrong: the sequence end matches TRBJ2-7 better. This CDR3 spans 13 amino acids. Per the germline V gene, CDR1 is MGHDK and CDR2 is SYGVNS. The CDR3 nucleotides are TGTGCCAGCAGTACGAACAGGGCCGACGAGCAGTACTTC. This translates into CASSTNRADEQYF.

The genes are TRBV9 and TRBJ2-1, with D unclear. Looked up from germline, CDR1 is SGDLS and CDR2 is YYNGEE. V was trimmed by 1 base and J by 5 bases, leaving 4 bases between them. The CDR3 totals 12 residues. The CDR3 DNA reads as TGTGCCAGCAGCGTAAATAACAATGAGCAGTTCTTC. This encodes CASSVNNNEQFF.

V gene TRBV28 combines with J gene TRBJ2-7; 10 nucleotides align to TRBD2. CDR3 size: 13 residues. V dropped 6 bases and J dropped 7; count of bases not matched to a gene: 6. CDR1 MDHEN and CDR2 SYDVKM come from the germline V gene. The CDR3 coding sequence is TGTGCCAGCAGCCTGGCACTAGCGGGGGAGCAGTACTTC. Translating gives CASSLALAGEQYF.

The V gene is TRBV28, the J gene TRBJ2-7; TRBD1 matches at 10 bases. Germline CDR1 MDHEN, CDR2 SYDVKM. Unmatched junction bases numbered 6, after V lost 2 bases and J lost 5 bases. This CDR3 contains 15 residues. In DNA form, the CDR3 reads TGTGCCAGCAGTTTACGGACCGGGACAGGGGACGAGCAGTACTTC. Amino acid sequence: CASSLRTGTGDEQYF.

The chain carries TRBV6-1 and TRBJ2-1, with 10 bases fitting TRBD2. The germline gives CDR1 MNHNS, CDR2 SASEGT. V gave up 2 bases and J gave up 8 bases; unmatched junction bases: 6. The CDR3 runs to 15 residues. The chain's CDR3 is CASSERASGGHEQFF. In DNA form, the CDR3 reads TGTGCCAGCAGTGAAAGGGCTAGCGGGGGCCATGAGCAGTTCTTC.

This chain joins TRBV6-5 and TRBJ2-5; D possibly corresponds to TRBD1 (5 bases). Per the germline V gene, CDR1 is MNHEY and CDR2 is SVGAGI. V was clipped by 0 bases and J by 5 bases, with 13 bases between them. This CDR3 has 15 amino acids. The CDR3 loop is CASSYSAGYRETQYF. The CDR3 region has the DNA TGTGCCAGCAGTTACTCGGCAGGGTATAGGGAGACCCAGTACTTC.

This chain links TRBV10-3 with TRBJ2-4; D is undetermined. The CDR3 is 14 residues long. Per germline, CDR1 ENHRY and CDR2 SYGVKD. V dropped 0 bases and J dropped 7 bases, with 10 bases sitting between them. The DNA for the CDR3 is TGTGCCATCAGTGAGTCAAACCAAGGGAACATTCAGTACTTC. It encodes CAISESNQGNIQYF.

This clonotype came up a few times. V usage is TRBV4-2 and J usage is TRBJ2-5, with D perhaps TRBD1 (6 bases). Germline V gene data show CDR1 as LGHNA and CDR2 as YNFKEQ. This CDR3 region has 14 residues. V was shortened by 4 bases and J by 4 bases, with 13 bases between the two germline ends. This CDR3 reads CASSPTQGGETQYF. CDR3 in DNA: TGTGCCAGCAGCCCCACACAGGGCGGAGAGACCCAGTACTTC.

The chain is built from TRBV7-9 and TRBJ1-1, with 9 bases fitting TRBD1. The length of the CDR3 is 15 residues. V lost 5 bases and J lost 1; bases outside the gene matches: 5. Germline values: CDR1 SEHNR, CDR2 FQNEAQ (reference sequence). The CDR3 DNA sequence: TGTGCCAGCAGCCCCCCGACAGGGGGGAACACTGAAGCTTTCTTT. Its translation: CASSPPTGGNTEAFF.

This chain connects TRBV10-3 to TRBJ1-6; no reliable D call. The V and J ends lost 0 bases and 7 bases respectively, with 4 bases between them. The CDR3 length is 13 residues. Germline-derived CDR1 and CDR2 are ENHRY and SYGVKD. The CDR3 region is CAISESTNSPLHF. Written as DNA, the CDR3 is TGTGCCATCAGTGAGTCGACCAATTCACCCCTCCACTTT.

CDR3 sequence (DNA): TGTGCCAGCAGCTCCCCGTCGGGAGGTTCCGAGCAGTACTTC. Amino acids: CASSSPSGGSEQYF. V usage is TRBV9 and J usage is TRBJ2-4; 7 bases line up with TRBD2. The J call may be faulty, since TRBJ2-7 better matches the DNA end. The CDR3 length is 14 residues. CDR1 SGDLS and CDR2 YYNGEE come from the germline V gene.

This clonotype was picked up a small number of times. V and J are TRBV5-1 and TRBJ2-3; TRBD2 is a possible D gene (5 bases). CDR3 length: 15 residues. V lost 2 bases and J 0 bases, leaving 10 bases between the germline ends. Germline V gene sequence: CDR1 SGHRS, CDR2 YFSETQ. The CDR3 region is CASSFGLLSTDTQYF. The DNA for the CDR3 is TGCGCCAGCAGCTTCGGACTGCTTAGCACAGATACGCAGTATTTT.

The V gene is TRBV6-6, the J gene TRBJ1-1; a possible D gene is TRBD1 (5 bases). Germline loops: CDR1 MNHNY, CDR2 SVGAGI (reference sequence). This CDR3 has 16 amino acids. The ends were cut back, 6 bases at V and 1 base at J, with 18 bases in the middle. CDR3 bases: TGTGCCAGCAGACCTCGCGGGGGGGAGTCGAACACTGAAGCTTTCTTT. Protein product: CASRPRGGESNTEAFF.

The chain joins TRBV5-1 to TRBJ2-5, with 7 bases aligning to TRBD2. In germline, CDR1 is SGHRS, CDR2 YFSETQ. J lost 4 bases, V lost 0 bases, and 12 bases had no gene match. The CDR3 totals 17 residues. As DNA, the CDR3 is TGCGCCAGCAGCTTGGGAGGTGGCGGGGGAGGACGAGAGACCCAGTACTTC. It is translated as CASSLGGGGGGRETQYF.

J is TRBJ2-5 and V is TRBV3-1; TRBD1 matches 9 bases. Germline V lookup: CDR1 LGHDT, CDR2 YNNKEL (reference sequence). The CDR3 totals 15 residues. J was trimmed by 3 bases and V by 7 bases; bases with no gene match: 9. This CDR3 is CASKGTGLREETQYF. The CDR3 DNA reads TGTGCCAGCAAGGGGACAGGGCTCCGGGAAGAGACCCAGTACTTC.

This clonotype appeared a few times. The rearrangement links TRBV29-1 to TRBJ2-5; D is possibly TRBD1 (5 bases). V gave up 4 bases and J gave up 1 base, with 10 bases separating them. There are 13 residues in the CDR3. The germline CDR1 and CDR2 sequences are SQVTM and ANQGSEA. As DNA, the CDR3 is TGCAGCGTTGTCGGCGACAGCCAAGAGACCCAGTACTTC. As protein: CSVVGDSQETQYF.

This sequence joins TRBV6-2 or TRBV6-3 and TRBJ2-1; TRBD1 or TRBD2 may be the D gene (5 bases each). This CDR3 is 18 amino acids long. CDR1 and CDR2 (germline): MNHEY, SVGEGT. Between the trimmed V and J ends, which lost 5 bases and 0 bases, there was a span of 20 bases. CDR3 amino acids: CASSPLDSGPSSYNEQFF. In nucleotides, the CDR3 is TGTGCCAGCAGTCCCCTCGACTCGGGGCCCAGCTCCTACAATGAGCAGTTCTTC.

The chain uses TRBV2 and TRBJ1-2; D remains unclear. Trimming took 8 bases from V and 4 from J, leaving 11 bases between them. There are 12 residues in the CDR3. Germline V gene sequence: CDR1 SNHLY, CDR2 FYNNEI. CDR3 in amino acids: CASLTRSYGYTF. DNA for the CDR3: TGTGCCAGCCTCACGAGGAGCTATGGCTACACCTTC.

The gene calls are TRBV27 and TRBJ2-6, with 10 nucleotides matching TRBD1. Germline V gives CDR1 MNHEY, CDR2 SMNVEV (reference sequence). This CDR3 is 18 amino acids long. V lost 5 bases, J lost 1 base, and 8 bases stayed unmatched. The CDR3, as DNA: TGTGCCAGCAGTAACGACAGGGGGCTAGGGTCTGGGGCCAACGTCCTGACTTTC. This encodes CASSNDRGLGSGANVLTF. The variable domain in full, with the rest retrieved from reference TRBV27 and TRBJ2-6, is EAQVTQNPRYLITVTGKKLTVTCSQNMNHEYMSWYRQDPGLGLRQIYYSMNVEVTDKGDVPEGYKVSRKEKRNFPLILESPSPNQTSLYFCASSNDRGLGSGANVLTFGAGSRLTVL.

A word on this clonotype: The junction differs from germline at one of its ends, possibly a read error. The V call is TRBV4-2, the J call TRBJ1-4; TRBD1 might be the D (6 bases). The CDR3 runs to 19 residues. CDR1 is LGHNA and CDR2 is YNFKEQ in the germline V gene. The CDR3 DNA reads TGTGCCAGCAGCCAAGATTTCCCCCGCGGAGGGGGAACTAGTGAAAAACTGTTTTTT. It encodes CASSQDFPRGGGTSEKLFF.

Many counts were recorded for this clonotype. The rearrangement links TRBV19 to TRBJ1-1; D uncertain. The V end was cut by 5 bases, the J end by 1 base, with 8 bases between. The CDR3 loop spans 13 amino acids. The germline V gene has CDR1 LNHDA and CDR2 SQIVND (reference sequence). The CDR3 DNA follows: TGTGCCAGTAGTCCCACCCAGAACACTGAAGCTTTCTTT. This translates into CASSPTQNTEAFF.

V gene TRBV27 combines with J gene TRBJ2-5; perhaps D is TRBD1 or TRBD2 (6 bases each). The germline gives CDR1 MNHEY, CDR2 SMNVEV (reference sequence). The germline V and J ends were trimmed by 7 bases and 0 bases, with 18 bases remaining between them. CDR3 size: 16 residues. The DNA of the CDR3 is TGTGCCAGCACCCGCATCACGGGGGCCCACCAAGAGACCCAGTACTTC. Translation gives CASTRITGAHQETQYF.

The CDR3 nucleotides read TGTGCCAGCAGCCAAAGTTGGGACAGAAGCTACACCTTC. Protein sequence: CASSQSWDRSYTF. This chain uses TRBV3-1 with TRBJ1-2; 7 bases align to TRBD1. The CDR3 covers 13 residues. J gave up 9 bases and V 2 bases, and 6 bases lay outside the gene matches. Germline values: CDR1 LGHDT, CDR2 YNNKEL (reference sequence).

This clonotype was seen just once. The V call is TRBV7-9, the J call TRBJ1-2; D possibly corresponds to TRBD1 (6 bases). The CDR3 has 13 amino acids. CDR1 is SEHNR, CDR2 FQNEAQ, per germline (reference sequence). V lost 5 bases and J 8 bases, leaving 15 bases between the germline ends. This CDR3 is CASSPTGFGGYTF. The CDR3 bases are TGTGCCAGCAGCCCAACAGGGTTCGGGGGCTACACCTTC.